The rows below give T cell receptor beta chains drawn from one sample of a study of neoadjuvant anti-PD-1 for oral cavity cancer. TCRdb keeps only in-frame clones here, not all; method: immunoSEQ multiplex PCR. Here the sample spans about 72,000 clones, around four fifths being singletons. Here the sequenced sample was PBMCs, taken before nivolumab (anti-PD-1) treatment. These receptors all stem from a person between 35 and 79 years old with oral cavity squamous cell carcinoma. Each CDR3 is given with its conserved first and last residue. The D gene is left open where the match is weak. The size of a clone is reported for some rows only, either as once, few or many, or as a class for expanded clones.

TRBJ2-7 | TRBV6-1 | - | - | TGTGCCAGTCGGCGCACCTACGAGCAGTACTTC | CASRRTYEQYF
TRBJ2-3 | TRBV15 | once | - | TGTGCCACCAGCAGAGATAGCGCCGCAGATACGCAGTATTTT | CATSRDSAADTQYF
TRBJ2-7 | TRBV10-1 | - | - | TGCGCCAGCAGTGACACCATCTACGAGCAGTACTTC | CASSDTIYEQYF
TRBJ2-2 | TRBV4-1 | - | TRBD2 | TGCGCCAGCAGCCCGACTAGCGGGAGCTTCACCGGGGAGCTGTTTTTT | CASSPTSGSFTGELFF
TRBJ2-1 | TRBV4-1 | - | - | TGCGCCAGCAGCCAACCTCCCCGGACAGTACAAAGTTCGCAGTTCTTC | CASSQPPRTVQSSQFF
TRBJ1-5 | TRBV28 | - | - | TGTGCCAGCACCACATGGGGCAGAATCCGAAATTTTAGCAATCAGCCCCAGCATTTT | CASTTWGRIRNFSNQPQHF
TRBJ2-1 | TRBV5-1 | - | TRBD2 | TGCGCCAGCAGACCACTAGCGAGAAGAGGGGATGAGCAGTTCTTC | CASRPLARRGDEQFF
TRBJ2-4 | TRBV28 | - | TRBD1 | TGTGCCAGCAGTTTGCCCAGGGGGATCCGGTGGTTAGGAAACATTCAGTACTTC | CASSLPRGIRWLGNIQYF
TRBJ2-7 | TRBV29-1 | - | - | TGCAGCGTTGTCAGAGGACAGACCTACGAGCAGTACTTC | CSVVRGQTYEQYF
TRBJ1-1 | TRBV30 | - | - | TGTGCCTCTCAAATAGGACAAACTGAAGCTTTCTTT | CASQIGQTEAFF
TRBJ2-7 | TRBV6-1 | - | TRBD2 | TGTGCCAGCAGGGATAGCGGGGGATCCTACGAGCAGTACTTC | CASRDSGGSYEQYF
TRBJ2-3 | TRBV6-4 | - | TRBD2 | TGTGCCAGCAGTGACCTAGCGGGGGGGACAGATACGCAGTATTTT | CASSDLAGGTDTQYF
TRBJ2-7 | TRBV27 | - | TRBD2 | TGTGCCAGCAGTTATAGCGGGACCACCTACGAGCAGTACTTC | CASSYSGTTYEQYF
TRBJ1-2 | TRBV2 | - | - | TGTGCCAGTTCGTGGAGGGGCAACGGCTACACCTTC | CASSWRGNGYTF
TRBJ2-5 | TRBV7-9 | - | - | TGTGCCAGCAGCGCCCCGGGGGAGACCCAGTACTTC | CASSAPGETQYF
TRBJ1-4 | TRBV29-1 | - | - | TGCAGCTTCCGAAAGAATGAAAAACTGTTTTTT | CSFRKNEKLFF
TRBJ2-1 | TRBV18 | - | TRBD2 | TGTGCCAGCTCACCGGCGGGGGGGCATGAGCAGTTCTTC | CASSPAGGHEQFF
TRBJ2-3 | TRBV29-1 | - | - | TGCAGCGTTGAAGACGGAGGGAGCACAGATACGCAGTATTTT | CSVEDGGSTDTQYF
TRBJ1-3 | TRBV18 | - | TRBD1 | TGTGCCAGCTCACGCGGACAGGCAAGGTCTGGAAACACCATATATTTT | CASSRGQARSGNTIYF
TRBJ2-5 | TRBV4-1 | once | TRBD2 | TGCGCCAGCAGCCAAGGGCTAGCGGGAGTTCTTGGGTCCCAGTACTTC | CASSQGLAGVLGSQYF
TRBJ2-6 | TRBV4-2 | - | - | TGTGCCAGCAGCCAAGTTAATCGGGGCTCTGGGGCCAACGTCCTGACTTTC | CASSQVNRGSGANVLTF
TRBJ1-1 | TRBV7-9 | - | - | TGTGCCAGCAGCCCCATACCACACAATGAAGCTTTCTTT | CASSPIPHNEAFF
TRBJ2-5 | TRBV10-3 | - | TRBD2 | TGTGCCACCCAAGGGACGACTAGCGGACAAGAGACCCAGTACTTC | CATQGTTSGQETQYF
TRBJ2-1 | TRBV7-9 | - | - | TGTGCCAGCAGCCCACCGGGCGGGGCCTACAATGAGCAGTTCTTC | CASSPPGGAYNEQFF
TRBJ2-7 | TRBV28 | - | TRBD1 | TGTGCCAGCAGTTCCCCCCAGGGGGTCGGCGAGCAGTACTTC | CASSSPQGVGEQYF
TRBJ1-2 | TRBV7-2 | - | - | TGTGCCAGCAGCTTAGGGCAGGGTAATGGCTACACCTTC | CASSLGQGNGYTF
TRBJ2-1 | TRBV29-1 | - | - | TGCAGCGGTAGGACCTGGAATGAGCAGTTCTTC | CSGRTWNEQFF
TRBJ2-7 | TRBV15 | - | - | TGTGCCACCAGCGTAAATTACCAGGACGAGCAGTACTTC | CATSVNYQDEQYF
TRBJ2-7 | TRBV7-8 | - | TRBD1 | TGTGCCAGCAGCTCTTTGATCTGGGACAGGGCGGCCTACGAGCAGTACTTC | CASSSLIWDRAAYEQYF
TRBJ2-5 | TRBV2 | - | - | TGTGCCAGCAGTGAACGAGAGACCCAGTACTTC | CASSERETQYF
TRBJ2-5 | TRBV10-2 | - | TRBD2 | TGCGCCAGCAGGGGACTAGCGGGGAGGGGAGAGACCCAGTACTTC | CASRGLAGRGETQYF
TRBJ2-1 | TRBV5-1 | - | - | TGCGCCAGCAGCGTTGCAGGGGAACCCTTGATCCCGTTCTTC | CASSVAGEPLIPFF
TRBJ2-3 | TRBV30 | - | TRBD1 | TGTGCCTGGGACTCAGGGGGCGATACGCAGTATTTT | CAWDSGGDTQYF
TRBJ1-2 | TRBV2 | - | - | TGTGCCAGCAGTGGGGGAATTGGCTACACCTTC | CASSGGIGYTF
TRBJ1-1 | TRBV5-4 | - | - | TGTGCCAGCAGCTTGGATACGAACATGAACACTGAAGCTTTCTTT | CASSLDTNMNTEAFF
TRBJ1-5 | TRBV6-6 | - | - | TGTGCCAGCAGCTACAGGAATCAGCCCCAGCATTTT | CASSYRNQPQHF
TRBJ1-2 | TRBV25-1 | - | - | TGTGCCAGCAGTGAAGATTTGGAAAGGGACTACACCTTC | CASSEDLERDYTF
TRBJ1-1 | TRBV29-1 | few | - | TGCAGCGTCACTCGGGGCGGGGTAGTTCCTGAAGCTTTCTTT | CSVTRGGVVPEAFF
TRBJ1-6 | TRBV5-1 | many | - | TGCGCCAGCAGCTTGGATTTTACCAATCCCCTCCACTTT | CASSLDFTNPLHF
TRBJ2-5 | TRBV5-8 | - | - | TGTGCCAGCGCTCCGGGTACTTGGCCGACCCAGTACTTC | CASAPGTWPTQYF
TRBJ2-1 | TRBV27 | - | - | TGTGCCAGCAGCCTCGGGACTCCATACAATGAGCAGTTCTTC | CASSLGTPYNEQFF
TRBJ1-3 | TRBV30 | few | TRBD1 | TGTGCCTCCACGGACAGGGACAGAAACACCATATATTTT | CASTDRDRNTIYF
TRBJ2-7 | TRBV29-1 | - | - | TGCAGCGTTGAGGGCAGAACCTACGAGCAGTACTTC | CSVEGRTYEQYF
TRBJ2-5 | TRBV6-6 | - | TRBD2 | TGTGCCAGCAGGACCGGGGGGCAAGAGACCCAGTACTTC | CASRTGGQETQYF
TRBJ1-2 | TRBV6-5 | once | - | TGTGCCAGCAGTTTAGGGACACGCAACTATGGCTACACCTTC | CASSLGTRNYGYTF